Listed below are T cell receptor beta chains from one sample, sequenced in a study of cytomegalovirus exposure and HLA in healthy donors. TCRdb's table, derived via immunoSEQ multiplex PCR, lists solely in-frame clones and lacks some. The data contain about 160,000 clones, around four fifths of them singletons. Sample: PBMCs. The source is a woman in her thirties in good health and CMV-seronegative. The conserved cysteine and the conserved F or W are not part of the CDR3 here. Size tells how often a clone was seen (once, few, many) or the class of an expanded clone, and some rows leave it out.

TRBJ1-4,TRBV28,.,ASSLSGATNEKLF
TRBJ1-1,TRBV5-1,.,ASSLGVGLMNTEAF
TRBJ1-5,TRBV10-3,few,AINSDRVDQPQH
TRBJ1-4,TRBV5-1,once,ASSRWTGVEEKLF
TRBJ2-2,TRBV6-6,.,ASRGQARGELF
TRBJ1-1,TRBV7-9,.,ASSPTRENTEAF
TRBJ2-2,TRBV9,few,ASSVEGVGELF
TRBJ1-6,TRBV4-1,.,ASSQDVVSDRVFSYNSPLH
TRBJ1-6,TRBV7-3,.,ASSLGGSSPLH
TRBJ1-1,TRBV18,.,ASSPLAGGDTEAF
TRBJ1-6,TRBV2,once,ASSETGVANSPLH
TRBJ2-7,TRBV7-9,.,ASSFQRARSYEQY
TRBJ1-1,TRBV10-3,.,AISESEGSVTEAF
TRBJ1-6,TRBV28,once,ATSGRGRSHSPLH
TRBJ1-2,TRBV15,.,ATSIPGDYSNYGYT
TRBJ2-1,TRBV7-9,.,ASSGAGTILVGEQF
TRBJ1-2,TRBV11-2,.,ASSWDRVAFWAYGYT
TRBJ1-1,TRBV6-1,.,ASLPRSDTEAF
TRBJ2-5,TRBV5-1,.,ASSHYNLAGGPQETQY
TRBJ1-1,TRBV2,.,ASSDESGKAF
TRBJ2-7,TRBV6-1,.,ASRSRPGEEQY
.,TRBV6-6,.,ASTRTSGGYEQY
TRBJ1-1,TRBV11-2,once,ASSSGAGRDTEAF